This T cell receptor beta chain was sequenced for a study of blood T cells in healthy people across ages. A sample-barcoded 5' primer and a J-beta primer mix were used in a second PCR of roughly 7 to 11 cycles. From the 5' RACE reads, TCRdb called clonotypes with MiXCR, one entry per CDR3 protein. The sample consists of under 2 million distinct CDR3 sequences, roughly 30% of them appearing once. This CDR3 region has 17 residues. V was pared by 1 base and J by 9 bases, with 22 bases between. Sequenced sample: blood. The sequence derives from a woman in her 30s in good health. The chain couples TRBV12-3 or TRBV12-4 to TRBJ1-5; weak D call: TRBD1 (6 bases). Written as DNA, the CDR3 is TGTGCCAGCAGTTTAGGCCCATTGAGGGGGGATGATGGGCCCCAGCATTTT. It specifies CASSLGPLRGDDGPQHF.